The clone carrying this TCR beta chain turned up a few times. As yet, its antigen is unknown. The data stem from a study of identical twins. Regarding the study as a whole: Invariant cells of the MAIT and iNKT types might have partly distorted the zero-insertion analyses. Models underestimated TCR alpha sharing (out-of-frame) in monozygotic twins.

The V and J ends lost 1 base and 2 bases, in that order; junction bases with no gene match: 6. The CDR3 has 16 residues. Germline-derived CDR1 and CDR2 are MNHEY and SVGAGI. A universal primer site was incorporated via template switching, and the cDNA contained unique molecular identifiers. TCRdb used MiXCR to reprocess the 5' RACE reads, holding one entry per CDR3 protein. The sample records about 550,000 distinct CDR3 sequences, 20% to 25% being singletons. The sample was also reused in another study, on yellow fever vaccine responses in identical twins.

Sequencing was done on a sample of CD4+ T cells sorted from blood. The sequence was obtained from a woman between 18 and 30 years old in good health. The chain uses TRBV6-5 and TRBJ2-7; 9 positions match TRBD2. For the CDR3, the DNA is TGTGCCAGCAGTTACTACGGGGCTAGCGGGGCCTACGAGCAGTACTTC. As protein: CASSYYGASGAYEQYF.